This T cell receptor beta chain is from a study of Ad26.COV2.S vaccination and SARS-CoV-2 variants. The wider study: The trial was COV1001 and the donor's arm was Ad26.COV2.S. Donor got 5x10^10 or 1x10^11 viral particles of Ad26.COV2.S.

Germline V gene sequence: CDR1 GTSNPN, CDR2 SVGIG (reference sequence). This CDR3 is built from 13 residues. Between the trimmed V and J ends, which lost 3 bases and 7 bases, there was a span of 13 bases. Sample treatment: about 20 received Ad26.COV2.S at low or high dose, single or two shots; roughly five received placebo; per-sample allocation not given. Sample collection was performed on day 63 after the first vaccine or placebo injection. An adult donor aged 18-55 years was enrolled in Boston. Study-wide findings and caveats: There was a possibility that the TCR breadth and depth analyses underestimated total T cell responses.

On this clone: Its target is not known.

Profiled with immunoSEQ multiplex PCR; TCRdb holds only in-frame clones, not every one. The data contain about 420,000 clones, over 75% of them seen just once; the ten biggest clones take up 3.5% to 4%. The sample was peripheral blood, taken in a trial of Ad26.COV2.S vaccine versus placebo. The source is a person between 18 and 59 years old who received the Ad26.COV2.S COVID-19 vaccine or a placebo. The genes are TRBV30 and TRBJ1-5, with D possibly TRBD1 on 5 matching bases. CDR3 amino acids: CAWSGVRGQPQHF. The CDR3 nucleotides read TGTGCCTGGAGCGGGGTACGGGGCCAGCCCCAGCATTTT.